The 23 T cell receptor beta chains below come from one sample, sequenced in a study of CXCR3-negative and CXCR3-positive naive CD8 T cells. Study conclusions and caveats: Comparison of naive cells showed more hydrophobic TRB CDR3s in CXCR3-positive than in CXCR3-negative naive cells.

Libraries of TRB cDNA were made by 5' RACE and carried UMIs. TCRdb re-analyzed the 5' RACE reads; it lists each CDR3 protein once, without DNA. Recorded for this sample: under 60,000 distinct CDR3 sequences. No antigens are known for them. Sequences were obtained from naive CXCR3+ CD8+ T cells from blood. Subset described: CD45RO-CCR7+CD27+CD95- naive CD8+ T cells expressing CXCR3 (TNR3+). These receptors came from a human donor in good health. Some clones in this sample may be carry-over from other donors' samples.

Considering frequency, this clonotype is medium-sized. This chain joins TRBV7-3 and TRBJ1-1; as DNA is missing, the TRBD1 call by TCRdb cannot be tested. Germline values: CDR1 SGHTA, CDR2 FQGTGA. The CDR3 contains 16 residues. Here the CDR3 reads CASSPTRGALNTEAFF.

J is TRBJ2-7 and V is TRBV29-1. There are 13 residues in the CDR3. Per the germline V gene, CDR1 is SQVTM and CDR2 is ANQGSEA. The CDR3 spells CSAVPRVGYEQYF.

The J gene is TRBJ2-7, the V gene TRBV5-1; TCRdb outputs TRBD1, but without DNA this stays unchecked. The CDR3 is 19 amino acids. Per germline, CDR1 SGHRS and CDR2 YFSETQ. CDR3 sequence: CASAVSLGQGILGGYEQYF.

The chain employs TRBV4-1 and TRBJ2-7. The CDR3 consists of 12 residues. Germline V CDR1 and CDR2: MGHRA, YSYEKL. The CDR3 spells CASSQDSYEQYF.

The chain joins TRBV10-1 to TRBJ1-2. Looked up from germline, CDR1 is WNHNN and CDR2 is SYGVQD (reference sequence). This CDR3 spans 13 amino acids. The CDR3 loop is CASSDGENYGYTF.

The chain is built from TRBV20-1 and TRBJ2-2; the TCRdb D gene call, TRBD1, has no DNA to confirm it. The CDR3 is made up of 16 amino acids. Germline V gives CDR1 DFQATT, CDR2 SNEGSKA (reference sequence). The CDR3 spells CSARDRGSGYTGELFF.

The CDR3 here is CASRQSRTGFNEQYF. The chain employs TRBV4-3 and TRBJ2-7; the TRBD1 assignment by TCRdb is unverifiable without DNA. The CDR3 sequence is 15 residues long. The germline V gene encodes CDR1 LGHNA and CDR2 YSLEER.

The V gene is TRBV7-9, the J gene TRBJ2-1; TCRdb returns TRBD1, unconfirmable since there is no DNA. The CDR3 spans 15 residues. Per the germline V gene, CDR1 is SEHNR and CDR2 is FQNEAQ (reference sequence). The CDR3 here is CASSFRQGETHEQFF.

The chain is built from TRBV20-1 and TRBJ2-7; TCRdb calls TRBD2, which cannot be checked without DNA. The germline CDR1 and CDR2 sequences are DFQATT and SNEGSKA (reference sequence). The length of the CDR3 is 13 residues. CDR3 loop: CSARAYSGDEQYF.

The chain carries TRBV12-3 or TRBV12-4 and TRBJ2-7. The CDR3 contains 12 residues. This chain's CDR3 is CASSDFSYEQYF.

The CDR3 spells CASSSPRDTEETQYF. This sequence joins TRBV7-7 and TRBJ2-5; without DNA, the TCRdb call of TRBD1 cannot be checked. The germline CDR1 and CDR2 sequences are SSHAT and FNYEAQ (reference sequence). The CDR3 consists of 15 residues.

The CDR3 reads CASSSRTGPFSYEQYF. The gene calls are TRBV27 and TRBJ2-7; the D call from TCRdb, TRBD1, cannot be confirmed without DNA. This CDR3 comprises 16 residues. Per the germline V gene, CDR1 is MNHEY and CDR2 is SMNVEV (reference sequence).

The chain uses TRBV7-8 and TRBJ1-5. The CDR3 is made up of 12 amino acids. The germline V gene encodes CDR1 SGHVS and CDR2 FQNEAQ. CDR3 amino acids: CASSSVNQPQHF.

J is TRBJ1-1 and V is TRBV7-6. Per germline, CDR1 SGHVS and CDR2 FNYEAQ. This CDR3 is 14 amino acids long. The CDR3 loop is CATSLASGRTEAFF. The whole variable domain, remainder taken from reference TRBV7-6 and TRBJ1-1, is GAGVSQSPRYKVTKRGQDVALRCDPISGHVSLYWYRQALGQGPEFLTYFNYEAQQDKSGLPNDRFSAERPEGSISTLTIQRTEQRDSAMYRCATSLASGRTEAFFGQGTRLTVV.

The rearrangement joins TRBV6-5 to TRBJ2-5; TCRdb calls TRBD1, which cannot be checked without DNA. CDR3 length equals 15 residues. Germline V gene data show CDR1 as MNHEY and CDR2 as SVGAGI. This CDR3 is CASSKWAANQETQYF.

The chain couples TRBV7-9 to TRBJ2-7; TCRdb picks TRBD1, but there is no DNA to check that call. Germline-derived CDR1 and CDR2 are SEHNR and FQNEAQ (reference sequence). The CDR3 consists of 14 residues. The CDR3 region is CASSRGQNNYEQYF.

The rearrangement joins TRBV25-1 to TRBJ2-1; TCRdb proposes TRBD1, but this gene call is untestable without DNA. This CDR3 has 16 amino acids. Germline loops: CDR1 MGHDK, CDR2 SYGVNS. The CDR3 is CASSGGTESSYNEQFF.

This chain connects TRBV5-1 to TRBJ2-3. Germline values: CDR1 SGHRS, CDR2 YFSETQ. The CDR3 is made up of 12 amino acids. CDR3 in amino acids: CASSFGTDTQYF.

CDR3 region: CSARGDSNSYEQYF. The chain employs TRBV20-1 and TRBJ2-7; the D gene TCRdb calls, TRBD1, cannot be checked with no DNA. The CDR3 consists of 14 residues. The germline gives CDR1 DFQATT, CDR2 SNEGSKA (reference sequence).

V gene TRBV27 combines with J gene TRBJ2-3; TCRdb reports TRBD2, a call that lacks DNA to check it against. The CDR3 sequence is 16 residues long. The V gene's germline CDR1 is MNHEY and CDR2 SMNVEV (reference sequence). The CDR3: CASSLGAGGSTDTQYF.

The J gene is TRBJ2-7, the V gene TRBV13; TCRdb calls TRBD1, which cannot be checked without DNA. CDR1 and CDR2 from the germline V gene are PRHDT and FYEKMQ (reference sequence). This CDR3 is 15 amino acids long. The CDR3: CASSLAGTGGYEQYF. Supplemented by reference TRBV13 and TRBJ2-7, the full variable domain reads AAGVIQSPRHLIKEKRETATLKCYPIPRHDTVYWYQQGPGQDPQFLISFYEKMQSDKGSIPDRFSAQQFSDYHSELNMSSLELGDSALYFCASSLAGTGGYEQYFGPGTRLTVT.

The chain has TRBV29-1 and TRBJ2-7; the D call of TRBD2 rests on TCRdb alone, since no DNA is present to check it. This CDR3 has 14 amino acids. Germline V gene data show CDR1 as SQVTM and CDR2 as ANQGSEA. CDR3 amino acids: CSARGTSTSYEQYF.

The CDR3 reads CASSQVGGGSDEQFF. The chain employs TRBV4-1 and TRBJ2-1; TCRdb's D gene call, TRBD2, goes unchecked for lack of DNA. This CDR3 has 15 residues. Germline V lookup: CDR1 MGHRA, CDR2 YSYEKL.